Listed below are T cell receptor beta chains from one sample, sequenced in a study of blood T cell repertoires in COVID-19. Data came from immunoSEQ multiplex PCR; TCRdb stores just in-frame clones and leaves some out. The sample has fewer than 250,000 clones, about 90% seen once. The specimen was peripheral blood. Every receptor here comes from an older woman with acute or convalescent COVID-19. Each CDR3 is given with its conserved first and last residue. Fields, in order: clone size, V gene, D gene, J gene, CDR3 protein, CDR3 DNA. A D gene is named only where the DNA matches it firmly. Size values are once, few and many counts, or a class for expanded clones, and some rows have none.

>.|TRBV20-1|.|TRBJ1-3
CSASEGRSSGNTIYF
TGCAGTGCTAGTGAAGGTCGGAGCTCTGGAAACACCATATATTTT
>.|TRBV13|.|TRBJ2-2
CASSLGGSTNTGELFF
TGTGCCAGCAGCTTAGGCGGGAGCACGAACACCGGGGAGCTGTTTTTT
>.|TRBV15|TRBD2|TRBJ2-2
CATSRDGGLAGTGELFF
TGTGCCACCAGCAGAGATGGGGGACTAGCGGGAACCGGGGAGCTGTTTTTT
>.|TRBV6-5|.|TRBJ1-6
CASSRGDTYNSPLHF
TGTGCCAGCAGTCGGGGGGACACCTATAATTCACCCCTCCACTTT
>.|TRBV6-5|TRBD1|TRBJ1-1
CATRQGAPNTEAFF
TGTGCCACCCGACAGGGGGCGCCGAACACTGAAGCTTTCTTT
>.|TRBV30|.|TRBJ1-2
CACTQGFNYGYTF
TGTGCCTGTACACAGGGATTTAACTATGGCTACACCTTC
>once|TRBV28|.|TRBJ1-5
CASSSPYQPQHF
TGTGCCAGCAGTTCTCCCTATCAGCCCCAGCATTTT
>once|TRBV28|TRBD1|TRBJ2-7
CASIAAGTGAYEQYF
TGTGCCAGTATAGCCGCCGGGACAGGGGCCTACGAGCAGTACTTC
>.|TRBV10-1|.|TRBJ1-1
CASSVDRVNTEAFF
TGCGCCAGCAGTGTGGACAGAGTGAACACTGAAGCTTTCTTT
>.|TRBV9|.|TRBJ1-1
CASSVSPNTEAFF
TGTGCCAGCAGCGTAAGCCCGAACACTGAAGCTTTCTTT
>.|TRBV29-1|.|TRBJ2-1
CSVERGAEQFF
TGCAGCGTTGAACGGGGGGCGGAGCAGTTCTTC
>many|TRBV6-2/TRBV6-3|TRBD2|TRBJ2-7
CASSPGLANYEQYF
TGTGCCAGCAGTCCCGGACTAGCGAACTACGAGCAGTACTTC
>.|TRBV7-8|.|TRBJ1-1
CASSAYPTASEAFF
TGTGCCAGCAGCGCGTACCCCACAGCATCTGAAGCTTTCTTT
>.|TRBV21-1|.|TRBJ1-1
CASSKERGADTEAFF
TGTGCCAGCAGCAAAGAACGGGGAGCGGACACTGAAGCTTTCTTT
>.|TRBV6-5|TRBD1|TRBJ2-7
CASSSFGTGVPYEQYF
TGTGCCAGCAGTTCTTTTGGGACAGGGGTCCCCTACGAGCAGTACTTC
>.|TRBV9|TRBD1|TRBJ2-7
CASSLNPGTGYEQYF
TGTGCCAGCAGCCTCAACCCCGGGACAGGGTACGAGCAGTACTTC
>.|TRBV10-2|TRBD1|TRBJ2-7
CASGSGGPYEQYF
TGCGCCAGCGGCTCAGGGGGTCCCTACGAGCAGTACTTC
>.|TRBV7-2|.|TRBJ2-2
CASSLAGGGTGELFF
TGTGCCAGCAGCTTAGCGGGAGGGGGTACCGGGGAGCTGTTTTTT
>.|TRBV10-3|.|TRBJ1-3
CAISESPDTARIGPIYF
TGTGCCATCAGTGAGTCCCCGGACACCGCGCGTATCGGGCCCATATATTTT
>.|TRBV10-3|TRBD1|TRBJ2-2
CAIRGTGGASLPGELFF
TGTGCCATCAGGGGGACAGGGGGCGCTTCGCTCCCCGGGGAGCTGTTTTTT
>.|TRBV19|TRBD1|TRBJ1-2
CASTRQSGQGAVGYTF
TGTGCCAGTACCCGCCAGTCGGGACAGGGGGCTGTTGGCTACACCTTC
>.|TRBV9|.|TRBJ1-2
CASSVGLQANYGYTF
TGTGCCAGCAGCGTAGGATTACAGGCAAACTATGGCTACACCTTC
>once|TRBV6-2/TRBV6-3|.|TRBJ2-3
CASSYVRTSTDTQYF
TGTGCCAGCAGTTATGTTCGCACTAGCACAGATACGCAGTATTTT
>.|TRBV27|TRBD1|TRBJ2-7
CASSTQGAGMYEQYF
TGTGCCAGCAGTACACAGGGGGCGGGGATGTACGAGCAGTACTTC
>.|TRBV6-1|.|TRBJ1-4
CASSEVREKLFF
TGTGCCAGCAGTGAAGTGCGGGAAAAACTGTTTTTT
>few|TRBV4-3|TRBD1|TRBJ1-5
CASSQGQGNQPQHF
TGCGCCAGCAGCCAGGGACAGGGAAATCAGCCCCAGCATTTT
>.|TRBV2|TRBD1|TRBJ2-1
CASSEWGQEVSVQFF
TGTGCCAGCAGTGAGTGGGGACAGGAGGTATCGGTGCAGTTCTTC
>.|TRBV5-1|TRBD1|TRBJ2-1
CASTRGTGRGNEQFF
TGCGCCAGCACCCGAGGGACAGGGAGGGGCAATGAGCAGTTCTTC
>.|TRBV6-5|.|TRBJ1-3
CASSIQGLRGNTIYF
TGTGCCAGCAGTATACAGGGTCTAAGGGGAAACACCATATATTTT
>.|TRBV28|.|TRBJ1-1
CASSLGGGITEAFF
TGTGCCAGCAGTTTGGGAGGGGGTATCACTGAAGCTTTCTTT
>.|TRBV7-9|.|TRBJ1-4
CASRPTGFNEKLFF
TGTGCCAGCAGACCGACAGGTTTTAATGAAAAACTGTTTTTT
>.|TRBV30|TRBD1|TRBJ2-5
CAWTTGTGRQETQYF
TGTGCCTGGACCACCGGGACAGGGCGCCAAGAGACCCAGTACTTC
>.|TRBV30|.|TRBJ1-1
CAWKQYSTLNTEAFF
TGTGCCTGGAAACAATACAGTACCTTGAACACTGAAGCTTTCTTT
>.|TRBV19|TRBD1|TRBJ2-1
CASSFSGQGLIDEQFF
TGTGCCAGTAGTTTCAGCGGACAGGGGTTGATTGATGAGCAGTTCTTC
>.|TRBV15|TRBD1|TRBJ2-7
CATSRPLRTGQVYEQYF
TGTGCCACCAGCAGACCTCTGAGGACAGGGCAGGTCTACGAGCAGTACTTC
>few|TRBV3-1/TRBV3-2|TRBD2|TRBJ2-2
CASSQRLAGVLRGGRAGELFF
TGTGCCAGCAGCCAAAGGCTAGCGGGAGTTCTCCGGGGGGGTCGTGCCGGGGAGCTGTTTTTT
>.|TRBV28|.|TRBJ2-1
CASTLFASGEQFF
TGTGCCAGCACCCTTTTTGCCTCGGGTGAGCAGTTCTTC
>.|TRBV15|TRBD2|TRBJ2-7
CATSRGGGTYEQYF
TGTGCCACCAGCAGAGGGGGGGGAACCTACGAGCAGTACTTC
>.|TRBV29-1|TRBD1|TRBJ2-3
CSVLGQGFTSTDTQYF
TGCAGCGTTCTGGGACAGGGGTTTACTAGCACAGATACGCAGTATTTT
>.|TRBV6-5|.|TRBJ2-5
CASRITGLTGETQYF
TGTGCCAGCAGGATTACCGGCCTGACGGGGGAGACCCAGTACTTC
>.|TRBV28|TRBD2|TRBJ2-3
CASSFTSGLSTDTQYF
TGTGCCAGCAGTTTCACTAGCGGTCTAAGCACAGATACGCAGTATTTT
>.|TRBV27|.|TRBJ2-3
CASSIQGLDTQYF
TGTGCCAGCAGTATACAGGGTCTGGATACGCAGTATTTT
>.|TRBV18|TRBD1|TRBJ1-2
CASSPVPGQGNYGYTF
TGTGCCAGCTCACCCGTCCCGGGACAGGGTAACTATGGCTACACCTTC
>.|TRBV6-5|.|TRBJ2-2
CAAAFANTGELFF
TGTGCAGCTGCCTTCGCGAACACCGGGGAGCTGTTTTTT
>.|TRBV9|TRBD2|TRBJ2-5
CASSVVSSGGAGETQYF
TGTGCCAGCAGCGTAGTGTCTAGCGGGGGGGCCGGAGAGACCCAGTACTTC
>.|TRBV15|TRBD1|TRBJ2-5
CATSIQGQTPQETQYF
TGTGCCACCAGCATCCAGGGACAGACCCCCCAAGAGACCCAGTACTTC
>.|TRBV7-9|.|TRBJ1-1
CASSPETTRNTEAFF
TGTGCCAGCAGTCCCGAGACAACTCGGAACACTGAAGCTTTCTTT
>.|TRBV11-2|.|TRBJ2-3
CASSLVAGSGDTQYF
TGTGCCAGCAGCTTAGTTGCCGGGAGTGGGGATACGCAGTATTTT
>.|TRBV19|TRBD1|TRBJ1-3
CASSRTGTGAGNTIYF
TGTGCCAGTAGTAGGACCGGGACAGGGGCTGGAAACACCATATATTTT
>few|TRBV28|TRBD1|TRBJ1-5
CASSLTGGAGQPQHF
TGTGCCAGCAGTTTAACAGGGGGCGCGGGTCAGCCCCAGCATTTT
>.|TRBV18|.|TRBJ1-2
CASSPRRGADGYTF
TGTGCCAGCTCACCACGTCGGGGGGCGGATGGCTACACCTTC
>.|TRBV28|.|TRBJ1-1
CASSLIQKNTEAFF
TGTGCCAGCAGTTTAATCCAGAAGAACACTGAAGCTTTCTTT
>.|TRBV5-4|TRBD2|TRBJ2-7
CASSFGLANYYEQYF
TGTGCCAGCAGCTTTGGACTAGCGAATTACTACGAGCAGTACTTC